The clone carrying this TCR beta chain was seen repeatedly, ten times or more. This sample stems from a study of regulatory T cells in long-lasting Graves disease. Unmatched junction bases numbered 8, after V lost 3 bases and J lost 5 bases. The CDR3 has 16 amino acids. Time point defined: newly diagnosed GD, antithyroid drugs for less than 3 months. Researchers made the TCR library from RNA that was extracted from PBMCs. The TCR beta library used iRepertoire HTBI primers with Arm-PCR amplification of CDR3. TCRdb reprocessed the multiplex PCR reads via MiXCR and lists one record per CDR3 protein. The table has about 440,000 distinct CDR3 sequences, about 17% seen once; the top ten hold roughly a tenth. These same records also appear under a second study, on T cells in Graves' hyperthyroidism and ophthalmopathy. Per that study: It was a median around 6 months before onset that the model predicted ophthalmopathy.

The specimen comprised peripheral blood mononuclear cells (PBMCs), sampled at new diagnosis, from a patient treated with antithyroid drugs. This TCR came from a woman aged 25 to 39 with Graves disease. The chain uses TRBV12-3 or TRBV12-4 and TRBJ1-1; the match to TRBD1 covers 11 bases. CDR3 sequence (DNA): TGTGCCAGCAGTTTCGGACAGGGGGCCGGTCGGACTGAAGCTTTCTTT. Protein sequence: CASSFGQGAGRTEAFF.